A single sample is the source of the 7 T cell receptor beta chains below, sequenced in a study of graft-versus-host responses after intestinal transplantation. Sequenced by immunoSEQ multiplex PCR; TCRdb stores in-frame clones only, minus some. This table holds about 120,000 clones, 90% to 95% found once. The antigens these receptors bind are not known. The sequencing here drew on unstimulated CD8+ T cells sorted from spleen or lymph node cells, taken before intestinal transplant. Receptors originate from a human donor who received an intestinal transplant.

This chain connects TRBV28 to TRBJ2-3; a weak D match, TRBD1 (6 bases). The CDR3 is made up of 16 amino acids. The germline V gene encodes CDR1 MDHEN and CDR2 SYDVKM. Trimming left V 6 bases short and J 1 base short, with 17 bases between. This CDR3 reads CASSLGGRGGTDTQYF. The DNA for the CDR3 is TGTGCCAGCAGCCTCGGCGGCAGGGGAGGCACAGATACGCAGTATTTT.

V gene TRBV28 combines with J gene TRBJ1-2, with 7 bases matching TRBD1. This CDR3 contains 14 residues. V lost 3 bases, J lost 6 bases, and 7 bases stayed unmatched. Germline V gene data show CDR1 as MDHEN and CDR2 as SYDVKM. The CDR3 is CASSFGRGADGYTF. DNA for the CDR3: TGTGCCAGCAGTTTTGGCAGGGGGGCGGATGGCTACACCTTC.

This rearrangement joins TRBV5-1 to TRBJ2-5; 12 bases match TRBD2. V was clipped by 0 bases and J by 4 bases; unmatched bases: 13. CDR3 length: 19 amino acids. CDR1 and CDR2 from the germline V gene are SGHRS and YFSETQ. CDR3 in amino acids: CASSLETTTSGRLGETQYF. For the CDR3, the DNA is TGCGCCAGCAGCTTGGAAACTACGACTAGCGGGAGATTGGGAGAGACCCAGTACTTC.

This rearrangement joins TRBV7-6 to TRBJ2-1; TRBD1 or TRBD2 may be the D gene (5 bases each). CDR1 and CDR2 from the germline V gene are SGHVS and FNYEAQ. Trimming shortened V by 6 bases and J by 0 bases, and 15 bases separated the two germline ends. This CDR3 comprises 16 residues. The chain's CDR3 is CASRESGTSSYNEQFF. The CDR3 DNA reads TGTGCCAGCAGGGAGTCCGGGACCAGCTCCTACAATGAGCAGTTCTTC.

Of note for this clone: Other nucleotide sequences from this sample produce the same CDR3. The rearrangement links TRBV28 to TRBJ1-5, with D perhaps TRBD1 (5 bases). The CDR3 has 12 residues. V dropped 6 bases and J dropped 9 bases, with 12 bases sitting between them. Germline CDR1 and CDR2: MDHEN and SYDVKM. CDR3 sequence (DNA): TGTGCCAGCAGGGGAGACAGACGGCCCCAGCATTTT. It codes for CASRGDRRPQHF.

CDR3 nucleotides: TGTGCCAGCAGTTTGGATCAAGGTTACAATGAGCAGTTCTTC. Its translation is CASSLDQGYNEQFF. This sequence joins TRBV27 and TRBJ2-1; D is uncertain. Germline CDR1 MNHEY, CDR2 SMNVEV (reference sequence). The CDR3 is 14 residues long. Between the trimmed V and J ends, which lost 3 bases and 4 bases, there was a span of 10 bases.

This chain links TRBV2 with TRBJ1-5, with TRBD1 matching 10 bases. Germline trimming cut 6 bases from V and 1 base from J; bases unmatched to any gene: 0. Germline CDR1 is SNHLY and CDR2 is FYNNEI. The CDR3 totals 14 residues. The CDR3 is CASRDRGSNQPQHF. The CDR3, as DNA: TGTGCCAGCAGGGACAGGGGGAGCAATCAGCCCCAGCATTTT.